This T cell receptor (beta chain) comes out of a study of CD8+ T cells in alopecia areata. Background on the study: Patients received oral tofacitinib, 5 to 10 mg twice daily, for moderate-to-severe alopecia areata.

Treatment in this sample: oral pan-JAK inhibitor, 5-10 mg twice daily. It was cDNA, reverse transcribed from extracted RNA, that served as the sequencing template. The table came from immunoSEQ multiplex PCR; TCRdb's copy has only in-frame clones and leaves some out. The table records about 180,000 clones, 40% to 55% of them present only once. The CDR3 runs to 17 residues. V shed 3 bases and J shed 1 base, with 18 bases lying between them. The germline V gene has CDR1 KGHSH and CDR2 LQKENI. The sequencing used CD8+ T cells sorted from blood, collected at roughly week 52, from a patient treated with tofacitinib. The origin of this receptor is a human donor with alopecia areata. The V call is TRBV18, the J call TRBJ2-5; D gene uncertain. The CDR3 sequence: CASSPSLQSKAQETQYF. The CDR3 DNA follows: TGTGCCAGCTCACCTAGCCTCCAGAGTAAGGCCCAAGAGACCCAGTACTTC. The full variable domain, with the rest looked up from reference TRBV18 and TRBJ2-5, is NAGVMQNPRHLVRRRGQEARLRCSPMKGHSHVYWYRQLPEEGLKFMVYLQKENIIDESGMPKERFSAEFPKEGPSILRIQQVVRGDSAAYFCASSPSLQSKAQETQYFGPGTRLLVL.